This T cell receptor (beta chain) came from a study of cytomegalovirus exposure and HLA in healthy donors. PCR employed 60 Vbeta and 13 Jbeta primers. Assay used: immunoSEQ multiplex PCR; TCRdb lists only in-frame clones, some missing. Of 150,000 to 200,000 clones detected, approximately 80% appear once; the ten largest clones hold 3.5% to 4.5%. Germline values: CDR1 SGHTA, CDR2 FQGNSA. V lost 5 bases, J lost 2 bases, and 19 bases lay in between. This CDR3 is 16 amino acids long. The sequence was obtained from a man between 25 and 39 years old in good health and CMV-seropositive. The V gene is TRBV7-2, the J gene TRBJ2-7, with TRBD2 as a possible D gene (6 bases). Material for sequencing was PBMCs. DNA for the CDR3: TGTGCCAGCAGCCCCCCCCCTGGCGGGGCGGCCTACGAGCAGTACTTC. Translating it yields CASSPPPGGAAYEQYF.